The 31 T cell receptor beta chains presented below share a single source sample, sequenced in a study of T cells in Graves' hyperthyroidism and ophthalmopathy. Researchers took RNA transcripts and amplified the TCR beta CDR3 regions from them. During a first-round RT-PCR of the TCR CDR3, the HTBI primer set was used. One entry per CDR3 protein, called by TCRdb with MiXCR from the multiplex PCR reads. The table lists over 500,000 distinct CDR3 sequences, more than 15% of them singletons. The sample taken for sequencing was blood. The receptors here all came from a woman younger than 35 with Graves' ophthalmopathy.

The chain uses TRBV6-2 or TRBV6-3 and TRBJ2-2, with D perhaps given as TRBD1 or TRBD2 (5 bases each). Germline assignment: CDR1 MNHEY and CDR2 SVGEGT. The CDR3 covers 16 residues. The V end lost 1 base, the J end lost 0 bases, and 9 bases lay between the germline ends. CDR3 region: CASSYWETANTGELFF. DNA for the CDR3: TGTGCCAGCAGTTACTGGGAGACAGCGAACACCGGGGAGCTGTTTTTT.

The chain employs TRBV29-1 and TRBJ2-3; 10 bases are a match to TRBD2. Germline V gives CDR1 SQVTM, CDR2 ANQGSEA. V dropped 5 bases and J dropped 4; count of bases not matched to a gene: 3. The CDR3 has 13 residues. CDR3 in DNA: TGCAGCGTTAGAGCGGGGGGGCCAGATACGCAGTATTTT. This encodes CSVRAGGPDTQYF.

J is TRBJ2-7 and V is TRBV4-1; D may be TRBD2 (5 bases). This CDR3 has 12 residues. V was trimmed by 4 bases and J by 4 bases, leaving 8 bases between them. The V gene's germline CDR1 is MGHRA and CDR2 YSYEKL. The CDR3 DNA sequence: TGCGCCAGCAGCCCAGCGGAGTACGAGCAGTACTTC. It specifies CASSPAEYEQYF.

The chain recombines TRBV27 with TRBJ1-2; perhaps TRBD1 as D (5 bases). The germline gives CDR1 MNHEY, CDR2 SMNVEV (reference sequence). This CDR3 comprises 14 residues. Trimming left V 6 bases short and J 3 bases short, with 14 bases between. The CDR3 region is CASRPRGLHYGYTF. The CDR3, as DNA: TGTGCCAGCAGACCGCGGGGACTCCACTATGGCTACACCTTC.

This clonotype was detected ten times or more. The chain has TRBV4-1 and TRBJ1-1; D gene unclear. The CDR3 sequence is 13 residues long. Trimming left V 1 base short and J 6 bases short, with 9 bases between. Germline CDR1 reads MGHRA; CDR2 reads YSYEKL. CDR3 DNA sequence: TGCGCCAGCAGCCAAGCATACGGACCTGAAGCTTTCTTT. It encodes CASSQAYGPEAFF.

This clonotype was seen many times. The V call is TRBV27, the J call TRBJ2-1, with D perhaps matching TRBD2 (6 bases). The germline V gene has CDR1 MNHEY and CDR2 SMNVEV (reference sequence). The CDR3 is made up of 15 amino acids. Trimming pared 3 bases from V and 1 base from J, leaving 10 bases between. CDR3 DNA: TGTGCCAGCAGTTTTGGGACTCGTTCCTACAATGAGCAGTTCTTC. Translation gives CASSFGTRSYNEQFF.

The chain joins TRBV10-3 to TRBJ1-3; D ambiguous. The CDR3 is made up of 15 amino acids. The ends were cut back, 0 bases at V and 1 base at J, with 7 bases in the middle. The germline gives CDR1 ENHRY, CDR2 SYGVKD. CDR3 amino acids: CAISESKGSGNTIYF. Here the CDR3 DNA reads TGTGCCATCAGTGAGTCGAAAGGGTCTGGAAACACCATATATTTT.

This clonotype occurred a few times. The chain's CDR3 is CASSAGPADSPLHF. For the CDR3, the DNA is TGCGCCAGCAGCGCCGGACCGGCGGATTCACCCCTCCACTTT. V and J are TRBV5-1 and TRBJ1-6; the D is unclear. The germline V and J ends were trimmed by 4 bases and 8 bases, with 13 bases remaining between them. Germline V gene lookup returns CDR1 SGHRS and CDR2 YFSETQ. This CDR3 has 14 residues.

Concerning this clonotype: A read error may explain this, as a much larger clone is one base away. This chain joins TRBV28 and TRBJ1-2, with D perhaps matching TRBD1 (5 bases). CDR3 size: 15 residues. Trimming shortened V by 2 bases and J by 4 bases, and 14 bases separated the two germline ends. CDR1 is MDHEN and CDR2 is SYDVKM in the germline V gene. The CDR3 nucleotides read TGTGCCAGCAGTTTAAGAGGGGCGTGGGCCTATGGCTACACCTTC. Protein product: CASSLRGAWAYGYTF.

This clonotype was picked up a small number of times. This sequence joins TRBV4-3 and TRBJ2-5, with 9 bases identical to TRBD1. Germline V CDR1 and CDR2: LGHNA, YSLEER. The V segment lost 4 bases and the J segment 0 bases; nucleotides outside the gene matches: 3. There are 15 residues in the CDR3. The CDR3 nucleotides read TGCGCCAGCAGCCCCGGACAGGGGAACCAAGAGACCCAGTACTTC. As protein: CASSPGQGNQETQYF.

The chain links TRBV29-1 to TRBJ2-1; 13 bases align to TRBD2. CDR1 is SQVTM and CDR2 is ANQGSEA in the germline V gene. The CDR3 runs 14 residues. The trim removed 4 bases at V and 13 bases at J, leaving 10 bases unmatched. The CDR3 protein is CSVALWTSGSVQFF. The CDR3 DNA reads TGCAGCGTTGCACTGTGGACTAGCGGGAGTGTACAGTTCTTC.

This clonotype was counted only a few times. The chain joins TRBV5-1 to TRBJ2-2; the match to TRBD2 covers 16 bases. This CDR3 has 19 residues. The J segment lost 5 bases and the V segment lost 7 bases, leaving 14 bases of the junction unmatched. Germline CDR1 is SGHRS and CDR2 is YFSETQ. The CDR3 DNA reads as TGCGCCAGCGGTAAATCCGGGACTAGCGGGAGGGCCCGGACCGGGGAGCTGTTTTTT. This gives the protein CASGKSGTSGRARTGELFF.

V usage is TRBV4-1 and J usage is TRBJ2-7; TRBD1 agrees at 8 bases. The J segment lost 0 bases and the V segment lost 3 bases, leaving 10 bases of the junction unmatched. The CDR3 totals 17 residues. The germline CDR1 and CDR2 sequences are MGHRA and YSYEKL. CDR3 residues: CASSHGTGGTISYEQYF. In DNA, the CDR3 is TGCGCCAGCAGCCATGGTACAGGGGGGACCATCTCCTACGAGCAGTACTTC.

This clonotype was detected many times. The rearrangement joins TRBV2 to TRBJ1-2; 9 positions agree with TRBD1. The V gene's germline CDR1 is SNHLY and CDR2 FYNNEI. This CDR3 region has 14 residues. Trimming cost V 7 bases and J 0 bases; bases outside gene matches: 3. CDR3 in DNA: TGTGCCAGCACCCGACAGGGGGCTAACTATGGCTACACCTTC. Translation gives CASTRQGANYGYTF. The entire variable domain, with the rest obtained from reference TRBV2 and TRBJ1-2, is as follows: EPEVTQTPSHQVTQMGQEVILRCVPISNHLYFYWYRQILGQKVEFLVSFYNNEISEKSEIFDDQFSVERPDGSNFTLKIRSTKLEDSAMYFCASTRQGANYGYTFGSGTRLTVV.

The CDR3 sequence is CSARIGQIPNQPQHF. The CDR3, as DNA: TGCAGTGCTAGAATTGGACAGATACCCAATCAGCCCCAGCATTTT. The rearrangement joins TRBV20-1 to TRBJ1-5; D may be TRBD1 (6 bases). Deletions cut 2 bases from V and 3 bases from J, with 14 bases between. There are 15 residues in the CDR3. From germline, CDR1 is DFQATT and CDR2 SNEGSKA (reference sequence).

This clonotype was detected ten times or more. The chain links TRBV28 to TRBJ1-6, with 7 bases lining up with TRBD1. Unmatched junction bases numbered 9, after V lost 6 bases and J lost 7 bases. The CDR3 extends over 15 amino acids. Germline V lookup: CDR1 MDHEN, CDR2 SYDVKM. The CDR3 protein is CASRALTGRNSPLHF. CDR3 coding DNA: TGTGCCAGCAGAGCACTGACAGGGAGGAATTCACCCCTCCACTTT.

This clonotype showed up just a few times. This chain links TRBV28 with TRBJ1-3; D uncertain. This CDR3 is 15 amino acids long. The ends were cut back, 4 bases at V and 1 base at J, with 11 bases in the middle. Germline loops: CDR1 MDHEN, CDR2 SYDVKM. The chain's CDR3 is CASSYSVLSGNTIYF. CDR3 nucleotide sequence: TGTGCCAGCAGTTATTCGGTGTTATCTGGAAACACCATATATTTT. Full variable domain (remainder filled in from reference TRBV28 and TRBJ1-3): DVKVTQSSRYLVKRTGEKVFLECVQDMDHENMFWYRQDPGLGLRLIYFSYDVKMKEKGDIPEGYSVSREKKERFSLILESASTNQTSMYLCASSYSVLSGNTIYFGEGSWLTVV.

J is TRBJ1-4 and V is TRBV4-1; a weak D match, TRBD1 (6 bases). Germline CDR1 reads MGHRA; CDR2 reads YSYEKL. V dropped 3 bases and J dropped 5 bases, with 10 bases sitting between them. This CDR3 contains 14 residues. The CDR3 bases are TGCGCCAGCAGCCAGGACAGCCTAAATGAAAAACTGTTTTTT. Its protein product is CASSQDSLNEKLFF.

The table lists this clonotype with many counts. The J gene is TRBJ1-1, the V gene TRBV7-9, with no clear D. V was cut by 6 bases and J by 1 base, with 9 bases left in between. Germline V gene data show CDR1 as SEHNR and CDR2 as FQNEAQ (reference sequence). This CDR3 comprises 13 residues. DNA of the CDR3: TGTGCCAGCAGTTTGGCCGGGAACACTGAAGCTTTCTTT. Translating gives CASSLAGNTEAFF.

The table lists this clonotype with many counts. V is TRBV11-2 and J is TRBJ1-1; D is unresolved. Trimming left V 1 base short and J 1 base short, with 7 bases between. The CDR3 consists of 14 residues. Per the germline V gene, CDR1 is SGHAT and CDR2 is FQNNGV. CDR3 sequence: CASSLVKTNTEAFF. CDR3 in DNA: TGTGCCAGCAGCTTAGTCAAGACGAACACTGAAGCTTTCTTT.

A few counts support this clonotype. The chain is built from TRBV28 and TRBJ2-1; 10 bases match TRBD2. CDR1 and CDR2 (germline): MDHEN, SYDVKM. V shed 7 bases and J 0 bases; nucleotides not matched to a gene: 9. The CDR3 has 17 amino acids. This chain's CDR3 is CASTLAGLASSYNEQFF. CDR3 coding DNA: TGTGCCAGCACCCTCGCGGGACTAGCGAGCTCCTACAATGAGCAGTTCTTC. The whole variable domain, remainder taken from reference TRBV28 and TRBJ2-1, is DVKVTQSSRYLVKRTGEKVFLECVQDMDHENMFWYRQDPGLGLRLIYFSYDVKMKEKGDIPEGYSVSREKKERFSLILESASTNQTSMYLCASTLAGLASSYNEQFFGPGTRLTVL.

This clonotype was observed at least ten times. The J gene is TRBJ1-2, the V gene TRBV7-2; D not certain. Germline V gives CDR1 SGHTA, CDR2 FQGNSA. The CDR3 runs 14 residues. V lost 1 base and J lost 3, with 9 bases in between. The DNA of the CDR3 is TGTGCCAGCAGCTTAGGTCGAAGGGACTATGGCTACACCTTC. Its translation is CASSLGRRDYGYTF.

V and J are TRBV28 and TRBJ2-5, with 13 bases that match TRBD2. Trimming cost V 6 bases and J 2 bases; bases outside gene matches: 3. The CDR3 length is 15 residues. Germline V gene data show CDR1 as MDHEN and CDR2 as SYDVKM. As DNA, the CDR3 is TGTGCCAGCAGGAGGACTAGCGGGGGACAAGAGACCCAGTACTTC. It specifies CASRRTSGGQETQYF. The full variable domain, completed using reference TRBV28 and TRBJ2-5, is DVKVTQSSRYLVKRTGEKVFLECVQDMDHENMFWYRQDPGLGLRLIYFSYDVKMKEKGDIPEGYSVSREKKERFSLILESASTNQTSMYLCASRRTSGGQETQYFGPGTRLLVL.

This clonotype is a singleton in its sample. This clone may be a read error of a much larger clone one base away. V and J are TRBV29-1 and TRBJ1-1; unclear D gene. Germline lookup yields CDR1 SQVTM and CDR2 ANQGSEA. The CDR3 totals 11 residues. The CDR3 nucleotides read TGCAGCGTCGACCCCTCCACTGAAGCTCTCTTT. It translates to CSVDPSTEALF.

CDR3 in amino acids: CASSQGTGGNGYTF. The CDR3 nucleotides read TGCGCCAGCAGCCAAGGGACAGGGGGGAATGGCTACACCTTC. The chain carries TRBV4-3 and TRBJ1-2, with 10 bases identical to TRBD1. V trimming: 1 base; J trimming: 6 bases; junction bases outside the gene matches: 2. This CDR3 comprises 14 residues. The germline V gene has CDR1 LGHNA and CDR2 YSLEER.

This clonotype was recorded many times. The chain uses TRBV28 and TRBJ2-7, with D possibly matching TRBD1 (6 bases). CDR3 size: 16 residues. The germline V gene encodes CDR1 MDHEN and CDR2 SYDVKM. With 1 base removed from V and 5 bases from J, the gap between germline ends came to 18 bases. CDR3 residues: CASSLLAFAGANEQYF. Written as DNA, the CDR3 is TGTGCCAGCAGTTTATTGGCTTTTGCAGGGGCCAACGAGCAGTACTTC.

This clonotype has a count of ten or more. The genes are TRBV12-3 or TRBV12-4 and TRBJ1-2, with 10 bases that match TRBD1. V lost 8 bases to trimming and J lost 8 bases; unmatched junction nucleotides: 11. The CDR3 is 14 amino acids. CDR3 loop: CASGRQGALGGYTF. CDR3 bases: TGTGCCAGCGGTCGACAGGGGGCCCTGGGAGGCTACACCTTC.

This clonotype has a count of ten or more. The chain employs TRBV3-1 and TRBJ2-3; 10 positions agree with TRBD2. The CDR3 consists of 17 residues. CDR1 and CDR2 (germline): LGHDT, YNNKEL (reference sequence). J gave up 0 bases and V 4 bases, and 7 bases lay outside the gene matches. The DNA for the CDR3 is TGTGCCAGCAGCCTTCGAAGGACTAGCGGAAGCACAGATACGCAGTATTTT. This encodes CASSLRRTSGSTDTQYF.

V is TRBV4-1 and J is TRBJ2-3; 8 positions agree with TRBD1. The V and J ends lost 8 bases and 1 base, in that order; junction bases with no gene match: 5. The CDR3 loop spans 14 amino acids. The germline gives CDR1 MGHRA, CDR2 YSYEKL. CDR3 DNA sequence: TGCGCCAGCGGCGACAGGGGACGCACAGATACGCAGTATTTT. Protein: CASGDRGRTDTQYF.

A few counts support this clonotype. V is TRBV24-1 and J is TRBJ1-1; D remains ambiguous. Trimming shortened V by 6 bases and J by 4 bases, and 11 bases separated the two germline ends. The CDR3 covers 13 residues. Germline V gene lookup returns CDR1 KGHDR and CDR2 SFDVKD. The CDR3 is CATSNGHTTEAFF. CDR3 bases: TGTGCCACCAGTAATGGCCACACCACTGAAGCTTTCTTT.

This clonotype has ten or more counts. This chain links TRBV2 with TRBJ2-7; 11 nucleotides align to TRBD1. V lost 5 bases and J lost 6; bases outside the gene matches: 6. CDR1 is SNHLY, CDR2 FYNNEI, per germline. The CDR3 extends over 14 amino acids. In nucleotides, the CDR3 is TGTGCCAGCAGTTTCCCGGGACAGGGGGGCGAGCAGTACTTC. Its protein is CASSFPGQGGEQYF.